There are a few counts of the clone carrying this T cell receptor (beta chain). Its target is unknown. The data belong to a study of cytomegalovirus exposure and HLA in healthy donors. V was clipped by 0 bases and J by 0 bases, with 7 bases between them. CDR1 is SGHTS and CDR2 is YDEGEE in the germline V gene. The CDR3 contains 15 residues. 13 Jbeta primers and 60 Vbeta primers were used for the PCR. Method: immunoSEQ multiplex PCR; TCRdb's copy keeps in-frame clones and lacks some. The data hold about 190,000 clones, with approximately 81% observed a single time. Whole-study findings and limits: Sequencing likely generated an artifact that appeared as a cluster of highly shared sequence variants. Presence/absence analyses assumed roughly uniform sequencing depth across donors.

Input material: PBMCs. The receptor comes from a man aged 45-65 years in good health and CMV-seronegative. The chain employs TRBV5-8 and TRBJ2-4; D is undetermined. CDR3 DNA: TGTGCCAGCAGCTTGGAAGAACTAGCCAAAAACATTCAGTACTTC. It is translated as CASSLEELAKNIQYF.